The rows below give T cell receptor beta chains drawn from one sample of a study of blood T cell repertoires in COVID-19. Some clones are missing from TCRdb's copy, which holds only in-frame ones; the method was immunoSEQ multiplex PCR. The sample has 400,000 to 450,000 clones, about 87% seen once. Sequencing input: peripheral blood. Receptors were obtained from a woman in her 50s with COVID-19, enrolled during active disease. The CDR3 runs from the conserved cysteine through the conserved F or W. D genes are given only for firm matches. Expanded clones are given a class, and other clones once, few, many or no size at all.

V gene	D gene	J gene	clone size	CDR3 DNA	CDR3 protein
TRBV5-6	TRBD2	TRBJ2-3	NA	TGTGCCAGCAGCTTTGGGGCGGGGGAAGATACGCAGTATTTT	CASSFGAGEDTQYF
TRBV18	NA	TRBJ1-1	NA	TGTGCCAGCTCACCGGACTCCGGCAGCTTGAACACTGAAGCTTTCTTT	CASSPDSGSLNTEAFF
TRBV28	NA	TRBJ2-7	NA	TGTGCCAGCAGGAGGCAAAGCTCCTACGAGCAGTACTTC	CASRRQSSYEQYF
TRBV4-2	NA	TRBJ2-3	NA	TGTGCCAGCAGCCAAGAGCCGCGAGATACGCAGTATTTT	CASSQEPRDTQYF
TRBV15	NA	TRBJ1-1	NA	TGTGCCACCAGCAGAGGACAACTGAACACTGAAGCTTTCTTT	CATSRGQLNTEAFF
TRBV10-2	TRBD1	TRBJ2-2	once	TGCGCCAGCAGTGACCCGGACAGGGAGGACACCGGGGAGCTGTTTTTT	CASSDPDREDTGELFF
TRBV6-6	NA	TRBJ2-2	NA	TGTGCCAGCAGTCCCAGGAGGACCGGGGAGCTGTTTTTT	CASSPRRTGELFF
TRBV11-2	NA	TRBJ1-1	once	TGTGCCAGCAGCGGCCTAGCTCGCGTCACTGAAGCTTTCTTT	CASSGLARVTEAFF
TRBV28	TRBD1	TRBJ1-5	NA	TGTGCCAGCAGTACGGGACAGGGGAACCAGCCCCAGCATTTT	CASSTGQGNQPQHF
TRBV7-6	NA	TRBJ2-5	NA	TGTGCCAGCAGCTGGGCCAGGCAAGAGACCCAGTACTTC	CASSWARQETQYF
TRBV6-5	TRBD1	TRBJ1-1	NA	TGTGCCAGCGCGCTGACAGGGGACACTGAAGCTTTCTTT	CASALTGDTEAFF
TRBV27	TRBD1	TRBJ1-5	NA	TGTGCCAGCAGTGTCGCACCGGCGGGACAGGGATTTTGGGGCAATCAGCCCCAGCATTTT	CASSVAPAGQGFWGNQPQHF
TRBV30	TRBD2	TRBJ2-3	NA	TGTGCCTTCGGGGGGGGAAAACAGGGCTGGGATACGCAGTATTTT	CAFGGGKQGWDTQYF
TRBV2	NA	TRBJ1-1	few	TGTGCCAGCCTACCTCGGGGGGGCCAAGCTTTCTTT	CASLPRGGQAFF
TRBV18	TRBD1	TRBJ1-6	NA	TGTGCCAGCTCACGCTCGACAGGGGATAATTCACCCCTCCACTTT	CASSRSTGDNSPLHF
TRBV3-1/TRBV3-2	NA	TRBJ2-5	NA	TGTGCCAGCAGGTTCGGGGGACGAGAGACCCAGTACTTC	CASRFGGRETQYF
TRBV6-5	TRBD1	TRBJ2-7	NA	TGTGCCAGCAGTTCCGGGACAGCTTCAGAGGGCGAGCAGTACTTC	CASSSGTASEGEQYF
TRBV6-5	NA	TRBJ1-5	NA	TGTGCCAGCAGATACAGGGAGAATCAGCCCCAGCATTTT	CASRYRENQPQHF
TRBV29-1	NA	TRBJ1-4	NA	TGCAGCGTTGAAGAAGGGGTACAGACTGAAAAACTGTTTTTT	CSVEEGVQTEKLFF
TRBV5-4	NA	TRBJ2-1	NA	TGTGCCAGCAGCCTTACCGGTGGGAGTGAGCAGTTCTTC	CASSLTGGSEQFF
TRBV12-3/TRBV12-4	NA	TRBJ1-2	NA	TGTGCCAGCAGTTTTCCAGGGAGGATTGGCTACACCTTC	CASSFPGRIGYTF
TRBV3-1/TRBV3-2	TRBD1	TRBJ2-5	NA	TGTGCCAGCAGCCTTACAGGGGATGGGACCCAGTACTTC	CASSLTGDGTQYF
TRBV29-1	TRBD1	TRBJ2-7	NA	TGCAGCGTTGATACCGACAGGGGGTACGAGCAGTACTTC	CSVDTDRGYEQYF
TRBV24-1	NA	TRBJ1-2	NA	TGTGCCACCAGTGATTCCCTCCTTCGGGGGGAGGGTGGCTACACCTTC	CATSDSLLRGEGGYTF
TRBV7-9	NA	TRBJ1-1	NA	TGTGCCATCCCCACCGAGGGTGGTGGTGAAGCTTTCTTT	CAIPTEGGGEAFF
TRBV29-1	NA	TRBJ1-1	NA	TGCAGCGTTGGAAGGGGTGCGCCTCATGAAGCTTTCTTT	CSVGRGAPHEAFF
TRBV2	NA	TRBJ1-2	NA	TGTGCCAGCGTCCAGGGGAACTATGGCTACACCTTC	CASVQGNYGYTF
TRBV5-5	TRBD2	TRBJ2-1	NA	TGTGCCAGCAGCTTGATAGGACTAGCGGGGGGGATCGACAATGAGCAGTTCTTC	CASSLIGLAGGIDNEQFF